This entry lists 11 T cell receptor beta chains sequenced from one sample in a study of cytotoxic CD8 clonotypes in ibrutinib-treated CLL (dated by TCRdb to the early 2020s). The library came from the immunoSEQ multiplex PCR assay. In TCRdb, the immuneACCESS table is reduced to in-frame sequences with V and J assigned. These tables do not hold every clone; where another copy was compared, an unresolved V gene accounts for under half, and the others remain unexplained. Within this sample are about 140,000 clones, with roughly 80% of them counted one time only. The ten largest clonotypes hold about 27% of the sample. Read against the paper, the sample's time point label means: approximately 11 months on ibrutinib. Sequenced here: PBMCs, sampled after 12 months of ibrutinib treatment. These receptors were obtained from a human donor with chronic lymphocytic leukemia.

The chain combines TRBV7-9 with TRBJ1-5; D gene unclear. The CDR3 contains 13 residues. V lost 0 bases to trimming and J lost 5 bases, with 5 bases between them. Germline assignment: CDR1 SEHNR and CDR2 FQNEAQ (reference sequence). The CDR3: CASSLARDQPQHF. For the CDR3, the DNA is TGTGCCAGCAGCTTAGCCCGGGATCAGCCCCAGCATTTT.

The genes are TRBV2 and TRBJ2-5, with D unclear. V shed 6 bases and J shed 7 bases, with 9 bases lying between them. This CDR3 is 11 amino acids long. The germline V gene encodes CDR1 SNHLY and CDR2 FYNNEI. CDR3 loop: CASSPIGTQYF. Here the CDR3 DNA reads TGTGCCAGCAGCCCTATAGGGACCCAGTACTTC.

Only a few counts were recorded for this clone. The gene calls are TRBV7-9 and TRBJ2-7; D possibly corresponds to TRBD1 (6 bases). V was trimmed by 2 bases and J by 0 bases, leaving 14 bases between them. Germline V CDR1 and CDR2: SEHNR, FQNEAQ (reference sequence). The CDR3 contains 16 residues. CDR3 loop: CASSLYRQGTSYEQYF. DNA of the CDR3: TGTGCCAGCAGCTTATACCGCCAGGGGACCTCCTACGAGCAGTACTTC.

The chain has TRBV7-9 and TRBJ1-1; a weak D match, TRBD1 (5 bases). The CDR3 covers 14 residues. Germline values: CDR1 SEHNR, CDR2 FQNEAQ (reference sequence). V lost 5 bases to trimming and J lost 4 bases, with 14 bases between them. CDR3 loop: CASSRGVVGTEAFF. For the CDR3, the DNA is TGTGCCAGCAGCAGAGGGGTGGTCGGCACTGAAGCTTTCTTT.

This chain joins TRBV11-2 and TRBJ1-6; D is ambiguous. Trimming removed 4 bases at V and 10 bases at J, with 20 bases between. The CDR3 runs 16 residues. Germline V gene sequence: CDR1 SGHAT, CDR2 FQNNGV. The CDR3 region is CASSYPRETEPSPLHF. The CDR3 nucleotides are TGTGCCAGCAGCTACCCAAGGGAAACAGAGCCCTCACCCCTCCACTTT.

The chain is built from TRBV7-9 and TRBJ1-4; D gene ambiguous. The CDR3 contains 12 residues. Per germline, CDR1 SEHNR and CDR2 FQNEAQ (reference sequence). V was shortened by 7 bases and J by 8 bases, with 11 bases between the two germline ends. The CDR3 nucleotides are TGTGCCAGCACCATTGGGAGAGAAAAACTGTTTTTT. Amino acids: CASTIGREKLFF.

The chain uses TRBV6-9 and TRBJ2-7; D is uncertain. V was cut by 3 bases and J by 7 bases, with 10 bases left in between. Germline V lookup: CDR1 MNHGY, CDR2 SVAAGI. The CDR3 loop spans 12 amino acids. The chain's CDR3 is CASSYKGREQYF. As DNA, the CDR3 is TGTGCCAGCAGTTACAAGGGTCGGGAGCAGTACTTC.

The DNA for the CDR3 is TGTGCCAGCAGCCCCAGGGACAGGGGTTCACCCCTCCACTTT. Its protein is CASSPRDRGSPLHF. V gene TRBV7-2 combines with J gene TRBJ1-6; TRBD1 aligns across 10 bases. The germline gives CDR1 SGHTA, CDR2 FQGNSA. There are 14 residues in the CDR3. Trimming cost V 5 bases and J 9 bases; bases outside gene matches: 4.

The V gene is TRBV7-9, the J gene TRBJ1-1; D not certain. The CDR3 sequence is 13 residues long. Deletions cut 0 bases from V and 1 base from J, with 3 bases between. Germline lookup yields CDR1 SEHNR and CDR2 FQNEAQ (reference sequence). The chain's CDR3 is CASSLAKNTEAFF. The CDR3 DNA reads as TGTGCCAGCAGCTTAGCCAAGAACACTGAAGCTTTCTTT.

The genes are TRBV11-2 and TRBJ1-5; no definite D call. Between the trimmed V and J ends, which lost 10 bases and 3 bases, there was a span of 13 bases. In germline, CDR1 is SGHAT, CDR2 FQNNGV. This CDR3 is built from 13 residues. As DNA, the CDR3 is TGTGCCACCTCCCCCAGCAACAATCAGCCCCAGCATTTT. This codes for CATSPSNNQPQHF.

The chain combines TRBV5-1 with TRBJ2-5; TRBD1 is a possible D gene (7 bases). Trimming took off 0 bases at V and 2 bases at J, with 11 bases between the two ends. The CDR3 is 15 amino acids. Germline V gene lookup returns CDR1 SGHRS and CDR2 YFSETQ. CDR3 region: CASSLGAGQQETQYF. The CDR3 nucleotides read TGCGCCAGCAGCTTGGGTGCGGGACAGCAAGAGACCCAGTACTTC.